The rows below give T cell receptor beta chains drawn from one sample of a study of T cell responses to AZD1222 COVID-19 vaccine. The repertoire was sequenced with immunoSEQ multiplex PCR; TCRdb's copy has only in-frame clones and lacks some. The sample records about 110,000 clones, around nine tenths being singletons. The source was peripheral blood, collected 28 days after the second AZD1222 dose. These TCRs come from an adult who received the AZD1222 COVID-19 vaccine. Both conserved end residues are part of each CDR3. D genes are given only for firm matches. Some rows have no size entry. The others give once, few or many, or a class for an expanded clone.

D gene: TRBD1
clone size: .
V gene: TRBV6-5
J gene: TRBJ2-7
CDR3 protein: CASSPRDRVSGEQYF
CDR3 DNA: TGTGCCAGCAGTCCCAGGGACAGGGTCAGTGGGGAGCAGTACTTC

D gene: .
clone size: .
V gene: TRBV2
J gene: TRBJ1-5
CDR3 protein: CASSWENQPQHF
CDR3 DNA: TGTGCCAGCAGTTGGGAGAACCAGCCCCAGCATTTT

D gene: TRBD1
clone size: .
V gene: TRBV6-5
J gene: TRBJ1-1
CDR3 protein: CASRSRQGKTEAFF
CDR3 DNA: TGTGCCAGCAGGTCTCGACAGGGCAAAACTGAAGCTTTCTTT

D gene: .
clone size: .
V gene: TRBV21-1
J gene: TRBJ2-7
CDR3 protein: CASSCRQGPHEQYF
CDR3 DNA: TGTGCCAGCAGCTGCCGACAGGGACCCCACGAGCAGTACTTC

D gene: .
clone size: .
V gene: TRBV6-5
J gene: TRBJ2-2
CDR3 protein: CASIFSEGAGELFF
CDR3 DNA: TGTGCCAGCATCTTTTCGGAGGGGGCCGGGGAGCTGTTTTTT

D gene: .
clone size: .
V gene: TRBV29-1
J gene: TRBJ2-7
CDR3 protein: CSVVSDWYEQYF
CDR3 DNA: TGCAGCGTTGTCTCGGACTGGTACGAGCAGTACTTC

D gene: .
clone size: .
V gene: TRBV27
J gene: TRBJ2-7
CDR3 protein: CASSPGTGRGYEQYF
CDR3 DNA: TGTGCCAGCAGTCCCGGGACCGGCAGAGGCTACGAGCAGTACTTC

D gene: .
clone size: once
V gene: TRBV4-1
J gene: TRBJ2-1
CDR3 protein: CASSLLAGQKYNEQFF
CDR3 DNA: TGCGCCAGCAGCCTTCTTGCGGGACAGAAATACAATGAGCAGTTCTTC

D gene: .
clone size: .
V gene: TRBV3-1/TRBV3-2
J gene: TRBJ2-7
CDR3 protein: CASSQENVPYEQYF
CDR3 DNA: TGTGCCAGCAGCCAAGAGAATGTCCCCTACGAGCAGTACTTC

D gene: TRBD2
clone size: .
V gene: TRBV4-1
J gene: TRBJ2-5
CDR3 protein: CASSQERLASGSKGETQYF
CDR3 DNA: TGCGCCAGCAGCCAAGAGAGGCTGGCTAGCGGGAGCAAGGGAGAGACCCAGTACTTC

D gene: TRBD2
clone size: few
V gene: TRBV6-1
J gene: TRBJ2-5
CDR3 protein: CASSELAGGQETQYF
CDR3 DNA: TGTGCCAGCAGTGAACTAGCGGGGGGCCAAGAGACCCAGTACTTC

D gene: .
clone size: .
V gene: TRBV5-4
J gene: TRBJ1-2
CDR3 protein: CASSLVGREIRGYTF
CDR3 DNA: TGTGCCAGCAGCTTGGTTGGCAGGGAGATCCGTGGCTACACCTTC

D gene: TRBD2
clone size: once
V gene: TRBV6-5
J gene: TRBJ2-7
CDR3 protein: CASSRAGEIYEQYF
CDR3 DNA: TGTGCCAGCAGCCGAGCGGGAGAAATCTACGAGCAGTACTTC

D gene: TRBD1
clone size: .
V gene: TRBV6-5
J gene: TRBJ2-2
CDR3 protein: CASRTRQGVNGELFF
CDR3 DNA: TGTGCCAGCAGAACCAGACAGGGGGTTAACGGGGAGCTGTTTTTT

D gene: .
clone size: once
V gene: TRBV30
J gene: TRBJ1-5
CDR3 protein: CAWSDPPGGGNQPQHF
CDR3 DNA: TGTGCCTGGAGTGACCCACCGGGGGGAGGAAATCAGCCCCAGCATTTT

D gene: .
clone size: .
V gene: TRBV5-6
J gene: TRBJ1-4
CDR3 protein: CASSLGGTYTEKLFF
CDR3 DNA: TGTGCCAGCAGCTTGGGAGGGACGTACACTGAAAAACTGTTTTTT

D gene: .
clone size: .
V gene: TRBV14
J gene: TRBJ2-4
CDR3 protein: CASSRGLGRNIQYF
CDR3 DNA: TGTGCCAGCAGCCGAGGCCTAGGGAGGAACATTCAGTACTTC

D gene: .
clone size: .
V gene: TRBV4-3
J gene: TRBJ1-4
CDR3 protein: CASSPTGDNEKLFF
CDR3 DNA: TGCGCCAGCAGCCCGACAGGCGATAATGAAAAACTGTTTTTT

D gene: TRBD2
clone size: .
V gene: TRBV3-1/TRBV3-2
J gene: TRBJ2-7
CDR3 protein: CASSLAPSGSYEQYF
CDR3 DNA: TGTGCCAGCAGCCTCGCTCCTAGCGGGAGCTACGAGCAGTACTTC

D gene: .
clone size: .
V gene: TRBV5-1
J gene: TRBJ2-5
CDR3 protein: CASSPGSEQETQYF
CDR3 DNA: TGCGCCAGCAGCCCGGGGTCCGAACAAGAGACCCAGTACTTC

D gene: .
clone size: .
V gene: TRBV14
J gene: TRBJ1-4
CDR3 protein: CASSQQWPRGKLFF
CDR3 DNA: TGTGCCAGCAGTCAGCAGTGGCCCCGGGGAAAACTGTTTTTT

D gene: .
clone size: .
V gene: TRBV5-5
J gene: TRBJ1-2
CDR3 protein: CASSLSWGIDYGYTF
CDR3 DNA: TGTGCCAGCAGCTTGTCCTGGGGGATAGACTATGGCTACACCTTC

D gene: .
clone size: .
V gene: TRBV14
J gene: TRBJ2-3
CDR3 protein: CASSQADPVWDAWGTQYF
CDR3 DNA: TGTGCCAGCAGCCAAGCCGATCCCGTGTGGGACGCTTGGGGTACGCAGTATTTT

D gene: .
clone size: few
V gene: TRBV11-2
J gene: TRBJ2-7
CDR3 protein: CASSSSQGGSYEQYF
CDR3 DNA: TGTGCCAGCAGCTCAAGCCAGGGGGGGTCCTACGAGCAGTACTTC

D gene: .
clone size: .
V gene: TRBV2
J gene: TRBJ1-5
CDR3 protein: CASSAQGHSNQPQHF
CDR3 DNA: TGTGCCAGCAGTGCGCAGGGTCATAGCAATCAGCCCCAGCATTTT

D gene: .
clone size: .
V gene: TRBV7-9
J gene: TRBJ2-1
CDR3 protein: CASRDTGIAYNEQFF
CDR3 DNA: TGTGCCAGCAGAGATACAGGGATCGCCTACAATGAGCAGTTCTTC

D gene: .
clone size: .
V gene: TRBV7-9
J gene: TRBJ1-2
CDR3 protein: CASSLLQVYGYTF
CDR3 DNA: TGTGCCAGCAGCTTATTGCAGGTCTATGGCTACACCTTC

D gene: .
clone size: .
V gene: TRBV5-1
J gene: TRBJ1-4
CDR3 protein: CASSPGATTNEKLFF
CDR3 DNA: TGCGCCAGCAGCCCAGGGGCCACAACTAATGAAAAACTGTTTTTT

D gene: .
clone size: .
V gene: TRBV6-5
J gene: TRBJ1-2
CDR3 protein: CASKKGTNGYTF
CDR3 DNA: TGTGCCAGCAAGAAGGGGACGAATGGCTACACCTTC

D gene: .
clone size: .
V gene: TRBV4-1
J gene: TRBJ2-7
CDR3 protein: CASGRGVDYEQYF
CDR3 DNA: TGCGCCAGCGGCCGGGGCGTCGATTACGAGCAGTACTTC

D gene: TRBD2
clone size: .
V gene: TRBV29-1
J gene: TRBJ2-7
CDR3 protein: CSVRLAGIYEQYF
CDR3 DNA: TGCAGCGTGAGACTAGCGGGTATCTACGAGCAGTACTTC

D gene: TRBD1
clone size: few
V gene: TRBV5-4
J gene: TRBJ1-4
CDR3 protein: CASSLRRTGTREKLFF
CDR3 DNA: TGTGCCAGCAGCTTGAGACGGACAGGGACGCGAGAAAAACTGTTTTTT

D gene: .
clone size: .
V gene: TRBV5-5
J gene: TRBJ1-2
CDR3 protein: CASSLSGQPYGYTF
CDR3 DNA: TGTGCCAGCAGCTTGTCCGGGCAGCCCTATGGCTACACCTTC

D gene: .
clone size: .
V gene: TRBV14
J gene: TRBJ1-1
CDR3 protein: CASSHGRPEAFF
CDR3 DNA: TGTGCCAGCAGCCACGGGCGGCCTGAAGCTTTCTTT

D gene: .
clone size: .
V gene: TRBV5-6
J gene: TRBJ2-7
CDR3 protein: CASSFDGYEQYF
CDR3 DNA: TGTGCCAGCAGCTTCGACGGCTACGAGCAGTACTTC

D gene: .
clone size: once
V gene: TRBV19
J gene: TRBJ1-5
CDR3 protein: CASGYSNQPQHF
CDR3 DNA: TGTGCCAGTGGCTATAGCAATCAGCCCCAGCATTTT

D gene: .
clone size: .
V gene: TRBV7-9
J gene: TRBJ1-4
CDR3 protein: CASSLVGGTNEKLFF
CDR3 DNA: TGTGCCAGCAGCTTAGTCGGGGGTACTAATGAAAAACTGTTTTTT

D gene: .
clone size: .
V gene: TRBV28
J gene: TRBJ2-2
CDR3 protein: CASSFPQGYTGELFF
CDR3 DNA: TGTGCCAGCAGTTTCCCTCAGGGTTACACCGGGGAGCTGTTTTTT